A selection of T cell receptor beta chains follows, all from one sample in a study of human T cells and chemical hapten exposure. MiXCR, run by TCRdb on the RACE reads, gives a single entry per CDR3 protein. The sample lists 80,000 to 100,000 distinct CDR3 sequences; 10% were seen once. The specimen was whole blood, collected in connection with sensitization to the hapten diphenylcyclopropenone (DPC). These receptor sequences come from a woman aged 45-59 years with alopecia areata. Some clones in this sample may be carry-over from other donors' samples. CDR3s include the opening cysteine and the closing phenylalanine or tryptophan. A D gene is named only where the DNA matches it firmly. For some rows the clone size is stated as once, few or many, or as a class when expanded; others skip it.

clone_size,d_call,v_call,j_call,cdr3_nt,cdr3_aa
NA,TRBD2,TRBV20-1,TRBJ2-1,TGCAGTGCTAGAGACCCTAGCGGGATCAATGAGCAGTTCTTC,CSARDPSGINEQFF
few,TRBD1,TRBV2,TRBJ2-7,TGTGCCAGCAGGGTCCGACAGGGGGGTACCTACGAGCAGTACTTC,CASRVRQGGTYEQYF
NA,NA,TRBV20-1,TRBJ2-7,TGCAGTGCAAACGGACCGATAGACTACGAGCAGTACTTC,CSANGPIDYEQYF
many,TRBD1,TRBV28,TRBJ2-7,TGTGCCAGCAGTTGGGACAGGCTGTCTTCCTACGAGCAGTACTTC,CASSWDRLSSYEQYF
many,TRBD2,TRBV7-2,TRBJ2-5,TGTGCCAGCAGCTTAGAGGCTAGCGGGAGTCCTAGACGGACCCAGTACTTC,CASSLEASGSPRRTQYF
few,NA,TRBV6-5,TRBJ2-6,TGTGCCAGCAGTTATGCAGTGGCCAACGTCCTGACTTTC,CASSYAVANVLTF
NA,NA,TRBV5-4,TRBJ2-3,TGTGCCAGCAGCCCCCCCCTAGCGAACACAGATACGCAGTATTTT,CASSPPLANTDTQYF
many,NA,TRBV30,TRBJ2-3,TGTGCCTGGAGCGTACTGGGGACGCAGTATTTT,CAWSVLGTQYF
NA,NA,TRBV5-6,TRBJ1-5,TGTGCCAGCAGAAATCAGCCCCAGCATTTT,CASRNQPQHF
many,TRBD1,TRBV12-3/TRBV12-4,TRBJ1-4,TGTGCCAGCAGTTTAGGAGGGGGCCTGAATGAAAAACTGTTTTTT,CASSLGGGLNEKLFF
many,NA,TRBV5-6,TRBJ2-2,TGTGCCAGCAGCTTGGCCCGCAGCGCGAACACCGGGGAGCTGTTTTTT,CASSLARSANTGELFF
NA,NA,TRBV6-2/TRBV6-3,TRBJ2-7,TGTGCCGGCAGTTACGATAGGGGCTTTGACGAGCAGTACTTC,CAGSYDRGFDEQYF
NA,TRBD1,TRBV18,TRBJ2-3,TGTGCCAGCTCCCTTACGGACAGGACAGATACGCAGTATTTT,CASSLTDRTDTQYF
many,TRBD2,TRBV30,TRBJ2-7,TGTGCCTGGGGGGGAGCGGGGCTCAAATTCTACGAGCAGTACTTC,CAWGGAGLKFYEQYF
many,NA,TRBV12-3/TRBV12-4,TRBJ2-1,TGTGCCAGCAGTTATCTTCAAGGTCAGCAGTTCTTC,CASSYLQGQQFF
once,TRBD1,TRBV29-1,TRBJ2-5,TGCAGCGGACGACAGGGAAAGACCCAGTACTTC,CSGRQGKTQYF
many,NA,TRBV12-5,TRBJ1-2,TGTGCTAGTGGTTCCACCACTACTAACTATGGCTACACCTTC,CASGSTTTNYGYTF
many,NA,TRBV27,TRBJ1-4,TGTGCCAGCAGGAATAATGAAAAACTGTTTTTT,CASRNNEKLFF
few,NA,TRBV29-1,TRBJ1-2,TGCAGCGTTGAAGGGTTTAACTATGGCTACACCTTC,CSVEGFNYGYTF
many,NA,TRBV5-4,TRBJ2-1,TGTGCCAGCAGCCGCGGACACGGGGACTACAATGAGCAGTTCTTC,CASSRGHGDYNEQFF
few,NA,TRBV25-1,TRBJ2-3,TGTGCCAGCAGGGGCGGTGTAACAGATACGCAGTATTTT,CASRGGVTDTQYF
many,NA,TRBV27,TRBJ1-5,TGTGCCAGCAGTTTACCGGGGCAGCCCCAGCATTTT,CASSLPGQPQHF
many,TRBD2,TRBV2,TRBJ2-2,TGTGCCAGCACATCTAGCGGAAACACCGGGGAGCTGTTTTTT,CASTSSGNTGELFF
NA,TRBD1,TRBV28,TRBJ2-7,TGTGCCAGCTCCGAACAGGGGGACGGGAGATCCGAGCAGTACTTC,CASSEQGDGRSEQYF
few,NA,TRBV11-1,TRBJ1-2,TGTGCCAGCAGCCCAACGATCGGCGGCTACACCTTC,CASSPTIGGYTF
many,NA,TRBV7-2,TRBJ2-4,TGTGCCAGCAGCTTTATAGGCGGAGACGGAAACATTCAGTACTTC,CASSFIGGDGNIQYF
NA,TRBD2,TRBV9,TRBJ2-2,TGTGCCAGCAGCGTAGGAGCGGGAGCAAACACCGGGGAGCTGTTTTTT,CASSVGAGANTGELFF
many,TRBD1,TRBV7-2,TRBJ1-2,TGTGCCAGCAGCCAAGGGGCCGGGACAGGGTATGGCTACACCTTC,CASSQGAGTGYGYTF